A selection of T cell receptor beta chains follows, all from one sample in a study of blood T cell repertoires in COVID-19. Produced via immunoSEQ multiplex PCR; TCRdb's table is partial and in-frame only. The table lists more than 150,000 clones, roughly 88% of them singletons, with 9.8% in the top ten. Source material: peripheral blood. The source is a woman in her fifties or sixties with acute or convalescent COVID-19. The CDR3 runs from the conserved cysteine through the conserved F or W. Fields, in order: J gene, V gene, D gene, clone size, CDR3 protein, CDR3 DNA. The D gene is left open where the match is weak. Clone size is given for some rows only: seen once, a few or many times, or a class if the clone is expanded.

j_call: TRBJ1-5
v_call: TRBV2
d_call: TRBD1
clone_size: few
cdr3_aa: CASSERTGGSNQPQHF
cdr3_nt: TGTGCCAGCAGTGAAAGGACAGGAGGGAGCAATCAGCCCCAGCATTTT

j_call: TRBJ2-1
v_call: TRBV2
d_call: .
clone_size: once
cdr3_aa: CASSELGAGNNEQFF
cdr3_nt: TGTGCCAGCAGTGAATTGGGGGCAGGGAACAATGAGCAGTTCTTC

j_call: TRBJ2-1
v_call: TRBV7-9
d_call: .
clone_size: .
cdr3_aa: CASSTGAGWNNEQFF
cdr3_nt: TGTGCCAGCAGCACTGGGGCAGGGTGGAACAATGAGCAGTTCTTC

j_call: TRBJ1-3
v_call: TRBV10-3
d_call: TRBD1
clone_size: .
cdr3_aa: CATGGESSGNTIYF
cdr3_nt: TGTGCCACAGGGGGCGAGAGCTCTGGAAACACCATATATTTT

j_call: TRBJ2-2
v_call: TRBV6-6
d_call: TRBD2
clone_size: .
cdr3_aa: CASSRGSGTGELFF
cdr3_nt: TGTGCCAGCAGCCGCGGGAGCGGTACCGGGGAGCTGTTTTTT

j_call: TRBJ1-6
v_call: TRBV5-1
d_call: .
clone_size: .
cdr3_aa: CASSLSGLGSPLHF
cdr3_nt: TGCGCCAGCAGCTTATCAGGGTTGGGGTCACCCCTCCACTTT

j_call: TRBJ2-1
v_call: TRBV30
d_call: .
clone_size: .
cdr3_aa: CAWKGVGEQFF
cdr3_nt: TGTGCCTGGAAGGGGGTGGGGGAGCAGTTCTTC

j_call: TRBJ2-3
v_call: TRBV30
d_call: TRBD2
clone_size: .
cdr3_aa: CAWTPSGRADTQYF
cdr3_nt: TGTGCCTGGACCCCTAGCGGGAGGGCAGATACGCAGTATTTT

j_call: TRBJ2-7
v_call: TRBV2
d_call: .
clone_size: .
cdr3_aa: CASVMDGTDEQYF
cdr3_nt: TGTGCCAGCGTGATGGACGGGACTGACGAGCAGTACTTC

j_call: TRBJ2-7
v_call: TRBV14
d_call: TRBD1
clone_size: .
cdr3_aa: CASSPPGQRTYEQYF
cdr3_nt: TGTGCCAGCAGCCCTCCGGGACAGAGGACCTACGAGCAGTACTTC

j_call: TRBJ2-1
v_call: TRBV7-3
d_call: .
clone_size: .
cdr3_aa: CASSLGGASGYNEQFF
cdr3_nt: TGTGCCAGCAGCTTAGGCGGGGCTTCGGGCTACAATGAGCAGTTCTTC

j_call: TRBJ2-7
v_call: TRBV7-8
d_call: TRBD1
clone_size: .
cdr3_aa: CASSLMTGQGNEQYF
cdr3_nt: TGTGCCAGCAGCTTAATGACAGGACAGGGGAACGAGCAGTACTTC

j_call: TRBJ2-7
v_call: TRBV9
d_call: .
clone_size: .
cdr3_aa: CASSVDQGGASGEQYF
cdr3_nt: TGTGCCAGCAGCGTAGATCAGGGCGGGGCCTCGGGGGAGCAGTACTTC

j_call: TRBJ2-7
v_call: TRBV6-5
d_call: .
clone_size: .
cdr3_aa: CASRIFTGSGEQYF
cdr3_nt: TGTGCCAGCAGAATATTTACAGGTTCTGGGGAGCAGTACTTC

j_call: TRBJ1-3
v_call: TRBV3-1/TRBV3-2
d_call: .
clone_size: .
cdr3_aa: CASRGTGLSGNTIYF
cdr3_nt: TGTGCCAGCAGAGGTACAGGGCTCTCTGGAAACACCATATATTTT

j_call: TRBJ1-5
v_call: TRBV2
d_call: TRBD1
clone_size: .
cdr3_aa: CASSEQGESSNQPQHF
cdr3_nt: TGTGCCAGCAGTGAACAGGGGGAGTCTAGCAATCAGCCCCAGCATTTT